These 25 T cell receptor beta chains share one sample of origin, sequenced in a study of T cell repertoires in cytomegalovirus infection. TCRdb processed the reads anew with MiXCR; each CDR3 protein has one entry. Found here are approximately 250,000 distinct CDR3 sequences, 6.5% of them singletons; the top ten hold 5.5% to 6.5%. The sequenced sample consisted of PBMCs. The receptors were sampled from a human donor in good health (CMV status not recorded). Some clones in this sample may be carry-over from other donors' samples.

The table lists this clonotype with many counts. The V call is TRBV19, the J call TRBJ1-4; a possible D gene is TRBD1 (6 bases). The germline V and J ends were trimmed by 4 bases and 5 bases, with 14 bases remaining between them. In germline, CDR1 is LNHDA, CDR2 SQIVND (reference sequence). This CDR3 is built from 15 residues. The CDR3 DNA is TGTGCCAGTAGTACCGGCGGGACACGAAATGAAAAACTGTTTTTT. Translating gives CASSTGGTRNEKLFF.

This clonotype has ten or more counts. CDR3 in amino acids: CASSSGARYGYTF. CDR3 nucleotides: TGTGCCAGCAGCAGCGGGGCGAGATATGGCTACACCTTC. The chain employs TRBV7-2 and TRBJ1-2; D might be TRBD1 (5 bases). Germline V CDR1 and CDR2: SGHTA, FQGNSA. CDR3 length: 13 amino acids. Trimming cost V 5 bases and J 5 bases, with 12 bases left between them.

At least ten counts were recorded for this clonotype. The genes are TRBV20-1 and TRBJ1-6; D perhaps matches TRBD1 (6 bases). The CDR3 covers 13 residues. Germline V gene sequence: CDR1 DFQATT, CDR2 SNEGSKA (reference sequence). Trimming shortened V by 4 bases and J by 8 bases, and 12 bases separated the two germline ends. CDR3: CSAKGGADSPLHF. The CDR3 nucleotides are TGCAGTGCTAAGGGGGGGGCGGATTCACCCCTCCACTTT.

This clonotype came up many times. This chain links TRBV4-3 with TRBJ1-2; tentative D call: TRBD1 (5 bases). With 3 bases removed from V and 5 bases from J, the gap between germline ends came to 22 bases. This CDR3 region has 17 residues. CDR1 LGHNA and CDR2 YSLEER come from the germline V gene. The CDR3 coding sequence is TGCGCCAGCAGCCAGGAAACCACAGGTAGCTCGGGGTATGGCTACACCTTC. The encoded protein is CASSQETTGSSGYGYTF.

This clonotype was seen at least ten times. The chain links TRBV7-9 to TRBJ1-1; maybe TRBD1 (5 bases). CDR3 length equals 16 residues. Germline V gene sequence: CDR1 SEHNR, CDR2 FQNEAQ (reference sequence). Between the trimmed V and J ends, which lost 5 bases and 1 base, there was a span of 17 bases. The CDR3 DNA sequence: TGTGCCAGCAGCCTCTCAGGGACGCGAGGGAACACTGAAGCTTTCTTT. As protein: CASSLSGTRGNTEAFF.

This clonotype showed up many times. This chain uses TRBV2 with TRBJ2-2, with TRBD1 matching 7 bases. Germline V gives CDR1 SNHLY, CDR2 FYNNEI. CDR3 length equals 17 residues. With V trimmed by 4 bases and J by 1 base, 9 bases remained unmatched. The CDR3 loop reads CASSGRDSGRNTGELFF. The CDR3 bases are TGTGCCAGCAGTGGCCGGGACAGTGGTAGGAACACCGGGGAGCTGTTTTTT.

This clonotype was detected a few times. The V call is TRBV2, the J call TRBJ1-2; possibly TRBD1 for D (5 bases). Germline values: CDR1 SNHLY, CDR2 FYNNEI. The CDR3 loop spans 16 amino acids. The V end lost 0 bases, the J end lost 0 bases, and 11 bases lay between the germline ends. The DNA for the CDR3 is TGTGCCAGCAGTGAAGCGCGGGGCGGCCCTAACTATGGCTACACCTTC. It is translated as CASSEARGGPNYGYTF. Full variable domain (missing parts from reference TRBV2 and TRBJ1-2): EPEVTQTPSHQVTQMGQEVILRCVPISNHLYFYWYRQILGQKVEFLVSFYNNEISEKSEIFDDQFSVERPDGSNFTLKIRSTKLEDSAMYFCASSEARGGPNYGYTFGSGTRLTVV.

This clonotype was seen a few times. The chain has TRBV2 and TRBJ2-1; D gene unclear. The CDR3 sequence is 12 residues long. The germline gives CDR1 SNHLY, CDR2 FYNNEI. The V gene lost 2 bases and the J gene lost 8 bases, with 7 bases spanning the gap. CDR3 loop: CASSELSDEQFF. For the CDR3, the DNA is TGTGCCAGCAGTGAATTATCTGATGAGCAGTTCTTC.

This clonotype was recorded at least ten times. This CDR3 reads CASCRRSNTGELFF. Written as DNA, the CDR3 is TGTGCTAGCTGCAGACGGTCGAACACCGGGGAGCTGTTTTTT. The rearrangement uses TRBV7-7 and TRBJ2-2; D is uncertain. The CDR3 is made up of 14 amino acids. Germline CDR1 SSHAT, CDR2 FNYEAQ (reference sequence).

This clonotype was recorded at least ten times. The J gene is TRBJ2-2, the V gene TRBV7-8, with D unclear. V was shortened by 1 base and J by 5 bases, with 8 bases between the two germline ends. The CDR3 runs 14 residues. The germline gives CDR1 SGHVS, CDR2 FQNEAQ. The CDR3 nucleotides read TGTGCCAGCAGCTTAGGACAATCGACCGGGGAGCTGTTTTTT. Protein: CASSLGQSTGELFF.

This clonotype has just a few counts. V usage is TRBV7-9 and J usage is TRBJ2-6, with TRBD1 matching 10 bases. J lost 4 bases, V lost 10 bases, and 7 bases had no gene match. Germline lookup yields CDR1 SEHNR and CDR2 FQNEAQ (reference sequence). The CDR3 runs 15 residues. The CDR3 DNA sequence: TGTGCCATCGGACAGGGGGATGTGGGGGCCAACGTCCTGACTTTC. As protein: CAIGQGDVGANVLTF.

This clonotype was seen many times. J is TRBJ2-7 and V is TRBV29-1; D possibly corresponds to TRBD2 (6 bases). From germline, CDR1 is SQVTM and CDR2 ANQGSEA. The CDR3 length is 13 residues. The germline V and J ends were trimmed by 4 bases and 6 bases, with 16 bases remaining between them. As DNA, the CDR3 is TGCAGCGTTGGACCGGGGAGGAAGGGCGAGCAGTACTTC. Amino acid sequence: CSVGPGRKGEQYF.

This clonotype was seen at least ten times. The chain joins TRBV5-6 to TRBJ2-3, with 10 nucleotides matching TRBD2. CDR1 and CDR2 from the germline V gene are SGHDT and YYEEEE. J lost 2 bases, V lost 7 bases, and 7 bases had no gene match. The length of the CDR3 is 15 residues. The CDR3: CASARTSGPTDTQYF. The CDR3 region has the DNA TGTGCCAGCGCAAGGACTAGCGGTCCCACAGATACGCAGTATTTT.

The gene calls are TRBV29-1 and TRBJ1-2; no definite D call. CDR1 SQVTM and CDR2 ANQGSEA come from the germline V gene. The V and J ends lost 4 bases and 6 bases respectively, with 9 bases between them. The CDR3 extends over 11 amino acids. Here the CDR3 reads CSVVFVNGYTF. DNA of the CDR3: TGCAGCGTTGTTTTTGTAAATGGCTACACCTTC.

This clonotype occurred many times. CDR3 bases: TGCGCCAGCAGCTTGGATCCAGGGACAGATACGCAGTATTTT. Translating it yields CASSLDPGTDTQYF. The J gene is TRBJ2-3, the V gene TRBV5-1; possibly TRBD1 for D (5 bases). Germline V gives CDR1 SGHRS, CDR2 YFSETQ. The CDR3 length is 14 residues. V shed 0 bases and J shed 3 bases, with 8 bases lying between them.

The table lists this clonotype with many counts. The J gene is TRBJ2-7, the V gene TRBV5-1; 9 bases align to TRBD2. J was trimmed by 2 bases and V by 0 bases; bases with no gene match: 9. The CDR3 is 17 amino acids. CDR1 and CDR2 (germline): SGHRS, YFSETQ. CDR3 nucleotides: TGCGCCAGCAGCTTGGGGGCGGCTAGCGGGGACCCCTACGAGCAGTACTTC. This encodes CASSLGAASGDPYEQYF.

In this sample, this clonotype turned up many times. The rearrangement joins TRBV10-2 to TRBJ2-7; tentatively, D is TRBD1 (5 bases). CDR3 size: 14 residues. Trimming stripped 6 bases from V and 1 base from J, with 13 bases between. The V gene's germline CDR1 is WSHSY and CDR2 SAAADI. In DNA form, the CDR3 reads TGCGCCAGCAGCAGGATGGGGCAATCCTACGAGCAGTACTTC. Protein product: CASSRMGQSYEQYF.

This clonotype was observed many times. The chain employs TRBV7-2 and TRBJ1-2; D is ambiguous. Deletions cut 4 bases from V and 4 bases from J, with 10 bases between. This CDR3 has 13 amino acids. Germline CDR1 reads SGHTA; CDR2 reads FQGNSA. CDR3 coding DNA: TGTGCCAGCAGCTCGGACGACTTCTATGGCTACACCTTC. Residues: CASSSDDFYGYTF.

This clonotype showed up many times. This chain links TRBV9 with TRBJ1-1, with D unclear. The CDR3 extends over 14 amino acids. Germline V gene lookup returns CDR1 SGDLS and CDR2 YYNGEE. With 0 bases removed from V and 5 bases from J, the gap between germline ends came to 11 bases. The CDR3 nucleotides are TGTGCCAGCAGCGTAGGATCAGGTCAGACTGAAGCTTTCTTT. Translating it yields CASSVGSGQTEAFF.

This clonotype was found many times. J is TRBJ2-7 and V is TRBV3-1; the match to TRBD1 covers 7 bases. V trimming: 4 bases; J trimming: 3 bases; junction bases outside the gene matches: 6. CDR3 length: 14 residues. Per germline, CDR1 LGHDT and CDR2 YNNKEL (reference sequence). The CDR3 DNA reads as TGTGCCAGCAGCCCCTATGGACAGGTCTACGAGCAGTACTTC. This sequence encodes CASSPYGQVYEQYF.

This clonotype was counted ten times or more. The V gene is TRBV28, the J gene TRBJ1-5; D is unresolved. Trimming stripped 3 bases from V and 7 bases from J, with 10 bases between. Germline V gene lookup returns CDR1 MDHEN and CDR2 SYDVKM. The CDR3 spans 13 residues. CDR3 in DNA: TGTGCCAGCAGTTTTACCCATCCGCAGCCCCAGCATTTT. Its protein is CASSFTHPQPQHF.

This clonotype was observed a handful of times. The CDR3 here is CSDLTQNTEAFF. The CDR3 DNA reads TGCAGCGACCTGACTCAGAACACTGAAGCTTTCTTT. J is TRBJ1-1 and V is TRBV29-1, with D hard to call. V was trimmed by 7 bases and J by 1 base, leaving 10 bases between them. This CDR3 comprises 12 residues. In germline, CDR1 is SQVTM, CDR2 ANQGSEA.

This clonotype was seen many times. This rearrangement joins TRBV7-2 to TRBJ2-1, with TRBD2 matching over 10 bases. Unmatched junction bases numbered 10, after V lost 5 bases and J lost 3 bases. The CDR3 is 17 amino acids. Germline V CDR1 and CDR2: SGHTA, FQGNSA. CDR3 in DNA: TGTGCCAGCAGCCCTACCTTAGCGGGGGGACTCTACAATGAGCAGTTCTTC. Protein: CASSPTLAGGLYNEQFF.

This clonotype was observed many times. CDR3 in amino acids: CASSYIGLGQFF. The CDR3, as DNA: TGTGCCAGCAGTTACATAGGATTGGGACAGTTCTTC. V and J are TRBV6-2 or TRBV6-3 and TRBJ2-1; no reliable D call. Looked up from germline, CDR1 is MNHEY and CDR2 is SVGEGT. V was shortened by 2 bases and J by 13 bases, with 12 bases between the two germline ends. This CDR3 region has 12 residues.

This clonotype was detected many times. The chain combines TRBV20-1 with TRBJ1-1; 8 bases map to TRBD1. CDR1 is DFQATT and CDR2 is SNEGSKA in the germline V gene (reference sequence). CDR3 length equals 15 residues. The J segment lost 10 bases and the V segment lost 5 bases, leaving 18 bases of the junction unmatched. CDR3 sequence: CSAADQGASRVRAFF. The DNA for the CDR3 is TGCAGTGCTGCGGATCAGGGGGCTTCCCGGGTTAGAGCTTTCTTT.